Below are 21 T cell receptor beta chains sequenced from a single sample in a study of T-cell reconstitution after alpha-beta-depleted transplantation in children. Unique molecular identifiers were built into the TCRbeta library. From the PCR reads, TCRdb called clonotypes with MiXCR, one entry per CDR3 protein. Altogether approximately 120,000 distinct CDR3 sequences are present, around 9.8% being singletons, with the ten largest covering less than 25%. Sequenced here: PBMCs, mostly from graft donor cells, sampled 180 days after TCRalphabeta/CD19-depleted stem cell transplant. These receptors were taken from a girl less than two years old who had a stem cell transplant for combined immunodeficiency, so the T cells may come from the graft donor.

This clonotype was detected only a few times. The chain links TRBV12-3 or TRBV12-4 to TRBJ1-5, with 7 bases lining up with TRBD1. The J segment lost 3 bases and the V segment lost 9 bases, leaving 8 bases of the junction unmatched. This CDR3 has 14 amino acids. The CDR3 nucleotides read TGTGCCAGTGCCCGGGACAGTTCCAATCAGCCCCAGCATTTT. This gives the protein CASARDSSNQPQHF.

Only a few counts were recorded for this clonotype. The gene calls are TRBV29-1 and TRBJ2-5; the D is unclear. The CDR3 is 12 residues long. Trimming left V 4 bases short and J 2 bases short, with 8 bases between. CDR1 SQVTM and CDR2 ANQGSEA come from the germline V gene. The CDR3 nucleotides read TGCAGCGTTGGTACTACTCAAGAGACCCAGTACTTC. This codes for CSVGTTQETQYF.

This clonotype has at least ten counts. The rearrangement joins TRBV7-7 to TRBJ2-1, with a weak D call TRBD2 (5 bases). Germline loops: CDR1 SSHAT, CDR2 FNYEAQ (reference sequence). This CDR3 has 13 amino acids. With 2 bases removed from V and 7 bases from J, the gap between germline ends came to 9 bases. CDR3 in DNA: TGTGCCAGCAGCTTAAATCCGGGAAATGAGCAGTTCTTC. Protein sequence: CASSLNPGNEQFF.

This clonotype was seen a few times. The chain carries TRBV5-1 and TRBJ2-4; D possibly corresponds to TRBD1 (5 bases). The V and J ends lost 4 bases and 3 bases respectively, with 20 bases between them. The V gene's germline CDR1 is SGHRS and CDR2 YFSETQ. The length of the CDR3 is 17 residues. CDR3 residues: CASSPTWSRVGKNIQYF. DNA for the CDR3: TGCGCCAGCAGCCCGACATGGTCCAGGGTGGGCAAAAACATTCAGTACTTC.

This clonotype has a handful of counts. The chain uses TRBV20-1 and TRBJ2-1, with D possibly being TRBD2 (5 bases). The germline V and J ends were trimmed by 6 bases and 6 bases, with 12 bases remaining between them. Looked up from germline, CDR1 is DFQATT and CDR2 is SNEGSKA (reference sequence). This CDR3 contains 12 residues. The CDR3 DNA is TGCAGTGCCGAGGGTAACCCCAATGAGCAGTTCTTC. Translating gives CSAEGNPNEQFF.

This clonotype has ten or more counts. The chain recombines TRBV5-1 with TRBJ2-3; TRBD2 aligns across 7 bases. The junction had 3 bases not matched to a gene; V was cut back by 5 bases and J by 3 bases. Germline V CDR1 and CDR2: SGHRS, YFSETQ. The CDR3 is 13 residues long. CDR3 nucleotides: TGCGCCAGCAGGCGGGGGTGGACAGATACGCAGTATTTT. Its protein is CASRRGWTDTQYF. The variable domain in full, completed from reference TRBV5-1 and TRBJ2-3, reads KAGVTQTPRYLIKTRGQQVTLSCSPISGHRSVSWYQQTPGQGLQFLFEYFSETQRNKGNFPGRFSGRQFSNSRSEMNVSTLELGDSALYLCASRRGWTDTQYFGPGTRLTVL.

This clonotype was recorded a few times. The V gene is TRBV5-1, the J gene TRBJ2-3; 10 nucleotides agree with TRBD2. J gave up 0 bases and V 0 bases, and 7 bases lay outside the gene matches. The CDR3 length is 18 residues. Per the germline V gene, CDR1 is SGHRS and CDR2 is YFSETQ. The CDR3 is CASSLAGGAGGSTDTQYF. The CDR3 DNA is TGCGCCAGCAGCTTGGCCGGAGGAGCGGGAGGGAGCACAGATACGCAGTATTTT.

This rearrangement joins TRBV6-6 to TRBJ2-3; D may correspond to TRBD1 or TRBD2 (6 bases each). This CDR3 is 11 amino acids long. Per germline, CDR1 MNHNY and CDR2 SVGAGI (reference sequence). CDR3 in amino acids: CAGGPADTQYF. CDR3 bases: TGTGCGGGGGGCCCGGCAGATACGCAGTATTTT.

The V and J genes are TRBV7-8 and TRBJ1-4; D unresolved. The CDR3 runs 14 residues. Germline V gene sequence: CDR1 SGHVS, CDR2 FQNEAQ. Trimming shortened V by 2 bases and J by 6 bases, and 10 bases separated the two germline ends. CDR3 bases: TGTGCCAGCAGCTTAAACCCCGGAGATGAAAAACTGTTTTTT. Its translation is CASSLNPGDEKLFF.

CDR3 loop: CASNKGQCYEQYF. The DNA of the CDR3 is TGTGCCAGCAACAAAGGACAGTGTTACGAGCAGTACTTC. J is TRBJ2-7 and V is TRBV12-3 or TRBV12-4, with D maybe TRBD1 (6 bases). Between the trimmed V and J ends, which lost 7 bases and 4 bases, there was a span of 14 bases. The CDR3 extends over 13 amino acids.

This sequence joins TRBV12-3 or TRBV12-4 and TRBJ1-2; D remains unclear. V lost 6 bases and J lost 4, with 18 bases in between. The CDR3 contains 15 residues. CDR3 bases: TGTGCCAGCAGCCGCCGCCGGGCGGTGGGCTATGGCTACACCTTC. It codes for CASSRRRAVGYGYTF.

The rearrangement links TRBV12-3 or TRBV12-4 to TRBJ2-7, with 9 nucleotides matching TRBD1. CDR3 length: 15 amino acids. Trimming cost V 5 bases and J 5 bases; bases outside gene matches: 10. The CDR3: CASSAGTGLFHEQYF. CDR3 in DNA: TGTGCCAGCAGTGCAGGGACAGGGTTATTCCACGAGCAGTACTTC.

Concerning this clonotype: At one end the junction does not follow the germline gene, possibly because of a read error. V usage is TRBV23-1 and J usage is TRBJ2-3, with D perhaps assigned TRBD1 or TRBD2 (5 bases each). TRBV23-1 is marked as an open reading frame, function uncertain. This CDR3 region has 15 residues. The CDR3 sequence: CASCHPGRSTDTQYF. The CDR3 bases are TGCGCCAGCTGTCATCCGGGACGGAGCACAGATACGCAGTATTTT.

The sample holds a few counts of this clonotype. This chain's CDR3 is CSARRGGFRTGNQPQHF. In nucleotides, the CDR3 is TGCAGTGCTAGAAGGGGGGGGTTCCGGACAGGGAATCAGCCCCAGCATTTT. The chain uses TRBV20-1 and TRBJ1-5; 8 positions match TRBD1. Germline V gene data show CDR1 as DFQATT and CDR2 as SNEGSKA (reference sequence). The CDR3 loop spans 17 amino acids. Unmatched junction bases numbered 13, after V lost 2 bases and J lost 4 bases.

This sequence joins TRBV5-1 and TRBJ2-3, with 7 bases aligning to TRBD1. Trimming cost V 4 bases and J 6 bases; bases outside gene matches: 8. Germline CDR1 is SGHRS and CDR2 is YFSETQ. This CDR3 has 14 amino acids. This CDR3 reads CASSGDSPRDTQYF. The CDR3 bases are TGCGCCAGCAGCGGGGACAGCCCCCGTGATACGCAGTATTTT.

This clonotype has ten or more counts. The V gene is TRBV6-5, the J gene TRBJ2-1; 8 bases are a match to TRBD2. Germline CDR1 is MNHEY and CDR2 is SVGAGI. V shed 3 bases, J shed 6 bases, and the junction held 4 bases outside the gene matches. This CDR3 region has 14 residues. The CDR3 loop reads CASSYLSGSNEQFF. Here the CDR3 DNA reads TGTGCCAGCAGTTATTTGAGCGGGAGCAATGAGCAGTTCTTC.

The chain combines TRBV6-5 with TRBJ1-6; D is perhaps TRBD1 (5 bases). The V gene lost 2 bases and the J gene lost 10 bases, with 18 bases spanning the gap. The CDR3 consists of 16 residues. Germline V CDR1 and CDR2: MNHEY, SVGAGI. The CDR3 DNA sequence: TGTGCCAGCAGTTACAGCGCGGTCCAGGGCGGGTCACCCCTCCACTTT. Amino acids: CASSYSAVQGGSPLHF.

The chain is built from TRBV5-1 and TRBJ1-3; the match to TRBD1 covers 8 bases. This CDR3 comprises 15 residues. Germline CDR1 is SGHRS and CDR2 is YFSETQ. The junction had 5 bases not matched to a gene; V was cut back by 4 bases and J by 2 bases. The CDR3 here is CASSTGQGPGNTIYF. The CDR3 nucleotides are TGCGCCAGCAGCACAGGACAGGGCCCTGGAAACACCATATATTTT.

This clonotype occurred a few times. CDR3 nucleotide sequence: TGCAGTGCTAGAAGCCGGACCGGGGAGCTGTTTTTT. This gives the protein CSARSRTGELFF. The chain employs TRBV20-1 and TRBJ2-2; D unclear. Trimming removed 2 bases from V and 5 bases from J, with 6 bases in between. CDR1 and CDR2 (germline): DFQATT, SNEGSKA (reference sequence). There are 12 residues in the CDR3.

The CDR3 DNA reads TGCGCCAGCAGCATGTACGGACTAGCGGCTTCCGTAGGCACAGATACGCAGTATTTT. Its protein is CASSMYGLAASVGTDTQYF. The V gene is TRBV5-1, the J gene TRBJ2-3, with TRBD2 identical over 10 bases. From germline, CDR1 is SGHRS and CDR2 YFSETQ. V shed 4 bases and J 1 base; nucleotides not matched to a gene: 15. This CDR3 has 19 residues. Full variable domain (outside the CDR3, taken from reference TRBV5-1 and TRBJ2-3): KAGVTQTPRYLIKTRGQQVTLSCSPISGHRSVSWYQQTPGQGLQFLFEYFSETQRNKGNFPGRFSGRQFSNSRSEMNVSTLELGDSALYLCASSMYGLAASVGTDTQYFGPGTRLTVL.

This clonotype was recorded a few times. The gene calls are TRBV24-1 and TRBJ1-5, with no clear D. Germline CDR1 reads KGHDR; CDR2 reads SFDVKD. This CDR3 has 16 amino acids. V dropped 3 bases and J dropped 0 bases, with 11 bases sitting between them. CDR3 sequence: CATSDGLTNSNQPQHF. The CDR3 DNA is TGTGCCACCAGTGATGGACTTACCAATAGCAATCAGCCCCAGCATTTT.